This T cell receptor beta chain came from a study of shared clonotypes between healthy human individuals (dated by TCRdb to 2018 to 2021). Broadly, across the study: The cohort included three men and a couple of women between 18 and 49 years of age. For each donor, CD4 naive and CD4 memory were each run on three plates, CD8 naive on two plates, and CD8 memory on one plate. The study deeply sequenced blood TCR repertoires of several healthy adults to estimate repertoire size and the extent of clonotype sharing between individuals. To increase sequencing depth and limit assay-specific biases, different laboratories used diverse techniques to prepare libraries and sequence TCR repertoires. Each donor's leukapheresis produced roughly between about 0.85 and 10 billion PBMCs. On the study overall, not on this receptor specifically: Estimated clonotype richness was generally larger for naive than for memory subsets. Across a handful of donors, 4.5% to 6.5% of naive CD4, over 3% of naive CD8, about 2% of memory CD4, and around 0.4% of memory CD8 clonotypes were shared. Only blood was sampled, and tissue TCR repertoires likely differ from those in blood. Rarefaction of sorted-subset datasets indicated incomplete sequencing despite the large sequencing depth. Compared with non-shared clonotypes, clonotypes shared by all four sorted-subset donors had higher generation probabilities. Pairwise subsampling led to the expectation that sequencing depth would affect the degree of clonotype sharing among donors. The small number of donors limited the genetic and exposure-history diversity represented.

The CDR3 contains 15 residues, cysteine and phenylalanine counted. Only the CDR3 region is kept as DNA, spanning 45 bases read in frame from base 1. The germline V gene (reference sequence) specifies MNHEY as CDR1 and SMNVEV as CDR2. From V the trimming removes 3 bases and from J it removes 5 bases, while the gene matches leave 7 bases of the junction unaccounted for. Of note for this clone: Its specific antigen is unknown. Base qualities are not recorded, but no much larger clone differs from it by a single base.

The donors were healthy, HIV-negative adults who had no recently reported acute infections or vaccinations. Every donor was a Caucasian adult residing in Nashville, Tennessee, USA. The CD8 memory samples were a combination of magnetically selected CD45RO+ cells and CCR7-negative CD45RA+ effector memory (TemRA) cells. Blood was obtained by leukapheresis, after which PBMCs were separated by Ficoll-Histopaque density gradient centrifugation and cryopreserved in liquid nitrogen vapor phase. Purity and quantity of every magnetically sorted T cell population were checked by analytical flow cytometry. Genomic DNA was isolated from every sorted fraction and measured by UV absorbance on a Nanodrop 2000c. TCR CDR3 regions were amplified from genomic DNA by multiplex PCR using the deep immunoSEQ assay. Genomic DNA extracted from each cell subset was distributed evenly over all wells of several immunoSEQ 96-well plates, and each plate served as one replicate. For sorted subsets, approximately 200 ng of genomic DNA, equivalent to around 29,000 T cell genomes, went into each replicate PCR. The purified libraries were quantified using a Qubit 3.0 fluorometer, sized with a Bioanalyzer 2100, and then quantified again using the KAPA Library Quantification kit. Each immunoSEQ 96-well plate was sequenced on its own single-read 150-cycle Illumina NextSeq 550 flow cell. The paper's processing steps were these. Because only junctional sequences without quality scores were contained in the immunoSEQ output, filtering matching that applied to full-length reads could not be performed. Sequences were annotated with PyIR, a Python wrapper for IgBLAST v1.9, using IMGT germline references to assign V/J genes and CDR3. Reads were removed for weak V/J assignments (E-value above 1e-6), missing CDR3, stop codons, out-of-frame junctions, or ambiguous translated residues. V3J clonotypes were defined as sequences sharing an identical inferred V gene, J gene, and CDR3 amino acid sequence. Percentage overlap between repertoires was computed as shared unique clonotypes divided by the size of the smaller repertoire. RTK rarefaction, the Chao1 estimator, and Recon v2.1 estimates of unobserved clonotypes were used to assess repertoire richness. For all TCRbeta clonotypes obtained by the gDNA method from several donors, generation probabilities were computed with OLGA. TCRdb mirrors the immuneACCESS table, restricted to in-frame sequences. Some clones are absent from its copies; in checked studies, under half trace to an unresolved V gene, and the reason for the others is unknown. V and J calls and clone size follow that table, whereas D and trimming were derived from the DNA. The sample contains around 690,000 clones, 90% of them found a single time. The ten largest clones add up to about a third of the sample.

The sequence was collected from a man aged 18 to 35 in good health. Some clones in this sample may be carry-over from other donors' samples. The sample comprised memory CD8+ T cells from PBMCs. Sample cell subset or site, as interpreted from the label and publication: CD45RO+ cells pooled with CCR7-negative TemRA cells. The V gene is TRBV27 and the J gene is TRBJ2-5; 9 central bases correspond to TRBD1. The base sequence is TGTGCCAGCAGTTTCTCACAGGGGGCCGGGGAGACCCAGTACTTC. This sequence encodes CASSFSQGAGETQYF.